There are a few counts of the clone carrying this T cell receptor (beta chain). Antigen specificity is unknown. The source of the sample is a study of T cell repertoires in cytomegalovirus infection. Study background: CMV epitopes that were recently identified and HLA-C-restricted were used alongside well-studied HLA-B-restricted ones. Public TCR beta signatures were indicative of both CMV infection and a matching HLA type.

Study results and limitations: Carriage of CMV together with the relevant HLA was identifiable through cumulative public TCR beta family frequency. The response measured ex vivo was dominated by TCR beta clonotypes (HLA-C-restricted and CMV-specific).

This CDR3 is 16 amino acids long. Germline V gene data show CDR1 as MNHEY and CDR2 as SMNVEV (reference sequence). V was pared by 3 bases and J by 0 bases, with 13 bases between. TCRdb re-called the reads with MiXCR, one entry per CDR3 protein. Here the sample spans roughly 860,000 distinct CDR3 sequences, around a third being singletons. The rearrangement links TRBV27 to TRBJ2-3; D gene ambiguous. The TCR was taken from a human donor in good health (CMV status not recorded). Some clones in this sample may be carry-over from other donors' samples. Sequencing was performed on cultured CD8+ T cells from PBMCs, taken from culture after CMV antigen stimulation. CDR3 DNA: TGTGCCAGCAGTTTCTCGACAACTTCTAGCACAGATACGCAGTATTTT. Amino acid sequence: CASSFSTTSSTDTQYF.